This T cell receptor beta chain was sequenced in a study of shared clonotypes between healthy human individuals. The protocol was immunoSEQ multiplex PCR, while the TCRdb copy is restricted to in-frame clones and leaves out a portion. Of under 2.5 million clones in the sample, around 93% were seen once. The ends were cut back, 3 bases at V and 0 bases at J, with 11 bases in the middle. The CDR3 runs 15 residues. Germline-derived CDR1 and CDR2 are LGHNA and YSLEER. On this clone: Other DNA sequences in this sample translate to the same CDR3.

The source is a man aged 18 to 35 in good health. Some clones in this sample may be carry-over from other donors' samples. The J gene is TRBJ1-2, the V gene TRBV4-3; possibly TRBD1 for D (5 bases). Sequencing was performed on naive CD4+ T cells from PBMCs. Subset noted: CD45RA+ positively selected. The CDR3 coding sequence is TGCGCCAGCAGCCAGGACGGACAAGCTAACTATGGCTACACCTTC. Translating gives CASSQDGQANYGYTF.